These T cell receptor beta chains were read from a single sample in a study of CD8+ T cells in alopecia areata. TCRdb's table, derived via immunoSEQ multiplex PCR, lists solely in-frame clones and lacks some. The sample consists of 200,000 to 250,000 clones, about three fifths of them appearing once. The starting material was CD4+ T cells sorted from blood, obtained at week 4, from a patient treated with tofacitinib. These TCRs come from a human donor with alopecia areata. CDR3s include the opening cysteine and the closing phenylalanine or tryptophan. A D gene is named only where the DNA matches it firmly. For some rows the clone size is stated as once, few or many, or as a class when expanded; others skip it.

V	J	length	D	size	CDR3	DNA
TRBV15	TRBJ2-1	19	NA	few	CATSSPTDGGQSSYNEQFF	TGTGCCACCAGCAGCCCGACGGACGGTGGACAGAGCTCCTACAATGAGCAGTTCTTC
TRBV7-9	TRBJ1-1	18	NA	NA	CASRPRGGRGMKDTEAFF	TGTGCCAGCAGGCCCCGGGGTGGGCGTGGCATGAAGGACACTGAAGCTTTCTTT
TRBV27	TRBJ2-5	16	TRBD2	few	CASSTTSGATQETQYF	TGTGCCAGCAGCACGACTAGCGGGGCAACCCAAGAGACCCAGTACTTC
TRBV30	TRBJ1-2	13	TRBD1	NA	CAWTWGRDSLYTF	TGTGCCTGGACCTGGGGCCGGGACAGCCTCTACACCTTC
TRBV7-9	TRBJ2-7	12	NA	few	CASSSQGYEQYF	TGTGCCAGCAGCTCCCAGGGTTACGAGCAGTACTTC
TRBV7-9	TRBJ2-3	15	NA	NA	CASSSTGGGPDTQYF	TGTGCCAGCAGCTCGACAGGAGGGGGGCCAGATACGCAGTATTTT
TRBV30	TRBJ2-3	15	TRBD2	NA	CAWSAGLAGTDTQYF	TGTGCCTGGAGTGCAGGACTAGCGGGGACAGATACGCAGTATTTT
TRBV7-9	TRBJ2-1	13	NA	few	CASSLAPGNEQFF	TGTGCCAGCAGCTTAGCGCCCGGCAATGAGCAGTTCTTC
TRBV6-5	TRBJ2-3	14	NA	NA	CASSTPSPTDTQYF	TGTGCCAGCAGCACGCCTTCCCCCACAGATACGCAGTATTTT
TRBV5-4	TRBJ2-1	15	NA	once	CASSLEQGRRNEQFF	TGTGCCAGCAGCTTAGAACAGGGAAGGCGCAATGAGCAGTTCTTC
TRBV18	TRBJ1-6	14	TRBD1	NA	CASSPTGGDSPLHF	TGTGCCAGCTCACCCACAGGGGGAGATTCACCCCTCCACTTT
TRBV7-7	TRBJ2-7	14	NA	once	CASSPLDGIYEQYF	TGTGCTAGCAGCCCCTTGGACGGCATCTACGAGCAGTACTTC
TRBV5-5	TRBJ2-7	14	NA	NA	CASSLTTVRDEQYF	TGTGCCAGCAGCTTAACAACGGTACGCGACGAGCAGTACTTC
TRBV2	TRBJ2-7	13	TRBD1	NA	CASTGTGGYEQYF	TGTGCCAGTACCGGGACAGGAGGTTACGAGCAGTACTTC
TRBV19	TRBJ2-5	15	NA	once	CASSRETAYQETQYF	TGTGCCAGTAGTAGAGAGACAGCGTACCAAGAGACCCAGTACTTC
TRBV4-2	TRBJ2-3	14	NA	few	CASRMGPESDTQYF	TGTGCCAGCAGAATGGGACCCGAGTCAGATACGCAGTATTTT
TRBV4-3	TRBJ2-5	19	NA	once	CASSQDAVGGGGAGETQYF	TGCGCCAGCAGCCAAGATGCCGTGGGGGGCGGGGGAGCCGGTGAGACCCAGTACTTC